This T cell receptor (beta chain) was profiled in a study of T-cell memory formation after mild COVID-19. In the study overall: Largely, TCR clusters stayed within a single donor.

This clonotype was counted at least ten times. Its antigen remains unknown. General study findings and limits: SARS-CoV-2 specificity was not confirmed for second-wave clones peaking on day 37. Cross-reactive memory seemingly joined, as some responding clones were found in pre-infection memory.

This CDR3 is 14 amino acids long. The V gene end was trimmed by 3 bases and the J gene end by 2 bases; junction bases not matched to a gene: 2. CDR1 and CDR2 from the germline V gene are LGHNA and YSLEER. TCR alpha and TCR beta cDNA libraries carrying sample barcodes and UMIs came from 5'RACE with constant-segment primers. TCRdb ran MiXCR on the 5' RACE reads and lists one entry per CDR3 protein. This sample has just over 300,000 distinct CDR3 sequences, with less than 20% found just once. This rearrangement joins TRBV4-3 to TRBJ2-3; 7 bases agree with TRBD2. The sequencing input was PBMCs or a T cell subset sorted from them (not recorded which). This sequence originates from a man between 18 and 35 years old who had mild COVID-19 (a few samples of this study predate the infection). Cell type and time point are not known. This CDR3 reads CASSQAGDTDTQYF. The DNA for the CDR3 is TGCGCCAGCAGCCAGGCGGGGGACACAGATACGCAGTATTTT.